This T cell receptor beta chain was captured in a study of identical twins. Whole-study findings and limits: The abundant beta clonotypes from cord blood had fewer insertions, and memory repertoires had none of this.

CDR1 and CDR2 (germline): MDHEN, SYDVKM. Trimming at V came to 3 bases and at J to 6 bases, leaving 8 bases not matched to a gene. The CDR3 contains 16 residues. Addition of a universal primer site occurred through template switching, and cDNA carried unique molecular identifiers. TCRdb independently ran MiXCR on the 5' RACE reads; one entry per CDR3 protein. The sample holds about 240,000 distinct CDR3 sequences, 7.5% seen once. This clonotype was recorded at least ten times. The antigen is undetermined. Healthy Caucasians provided all donations. Another study also made use of these data, one on yellow fever vaccine responses in identical twins.

Sequenced sample: CD8+ T cells sorted from blood. This sequence was found in a woman younger than 35 in good health. The chain joins TRBV28 to TRBJ2-1; TRBD2 aligns across 10 bases. The CDR3 sequence: CASSFRTSGIGNEQFF. The CDR3 nucleotides are TGTGCCAGCAGTTTCCGCACTAGCGGGATTGGCAATGAGCAGTTCTTC.